This TCR beta chain emerged from a study of T cell changes during pregnancy in multiple sclerosis. This CDR3 spans 13 amino acids. Germline V gene lookup returns CDR1 SGDLS and CDR2 YYNGEE. Trimming took 5 bases from V and 4 from J; bases not matched to a gene: 5. TCRdb keeps only in-frame clones here, not all; method: immunoSEQ multiplex PCR. The sample lists around 46,000 clones, 80% to 90% occurring once. This rearrangement joins TRBV9 to TRBJ1-2, with 7 bases that match TRBD1. The receptor's source is a female donor with multiple sclerosis, enrolled in a pregnancy study. The sample here was CD8+ T cells from peripheral blood mononuclear cells, taken in the second trimester of pregnancy. CDR3 in amino acids: CASRAGTAYGYTF. The CDR3 DNA is TGTGCCAGCAGGGCCGGGACAGCCTATGGCTACACCTTC.